This entry describes one T cell receptor beta chain. This sample is part of a study of spatial heterogeneity in lung cancer. V was shortened by 0 bases and J by 1 base, with 15 bases between the two germline ends. The germline gives CDR1 ENHRY, CDR2 SYGVKD. The CDR3 has 18 amino acids. Single TCR cDNA molecules each had their own unique molecular identifier. TCRdb recomputed calls from the 5' RACE reads with MiXCR, one row per CDR3 protein. This sample has 85,000 to 100,000 distinct CDR3 sequences; approximately 12% occur once, and the top ten carry more than 40%. Stated time point: sample taken at primary tumor resection. Tumor, nontumor lung or frozen PBMC supplied whole RNA, sequenced without sorting. Samples came from about 72 TRACERx patients with untreated early-stage lung cancer.

Source: PBMCs, taken at surgery. The V call is TRBV10-3, the J call TRBJ2-2; possible D gene TRBD2, 6 bases. The clonotype was recovered from a male donor with early-stage non-small cell lung cancer. In DNA form, the CDR3 reads TGTGCCATCAGTGAGTCGCCCACGGGTAGCGGGAACACCGGGGAGCTGTTTTTT. This codes for CAISESPTGSGNTGELFF.